The clone carrying this T cell receptor (beta chain) was seen more than once but under ten times. High-throughput TCR beta sequencing covered peripheral CD8+ and CD4+ T cells. When the RNA was reverse transcribed, random hexamers were used with an input of roughly 0.45 to 1 ug. Multiplex immunoSEQ PCR targeted 54 Vbeta and 13 Jbeta TCR beta segments. From the immunoSEQ multiplex PCR reads, TCRdb called clonotypes with MiXCR, one entry per CDR3 protein. Of some 180,000 distinct CDR3 sequences in the sample, roughly nine tenths were seen once. This specimen comes from a study of CD8 T cells in Susac syndrome. Study overall: Susac syndrome patients were untreated, on corticosteroids with some adding intravenous immunoglobulin, or on intravenous immunoglobulin only.

Sample: CD4+ T cells from PBMCs. The receptor comes from a human donor with Susac syndrome.

CDR3 nucleotides: TGTGCCATCCGGACAGGGGCTAACTATGGCTACACCTTC. This sequence encodes CAIRTGANYGYTF. The chain carries TRBV6-2 or TRBV6-3 and TRBJ1-2, with 9 bases lining up with TRBD1. The CDR3 sequence is 13 residues long. Trimming removed 10 bases from V and 0 bases from J; junction bases left unmatched: 3. Germline V gives CDR1 MNHEY, CDR2 SVGEGT.